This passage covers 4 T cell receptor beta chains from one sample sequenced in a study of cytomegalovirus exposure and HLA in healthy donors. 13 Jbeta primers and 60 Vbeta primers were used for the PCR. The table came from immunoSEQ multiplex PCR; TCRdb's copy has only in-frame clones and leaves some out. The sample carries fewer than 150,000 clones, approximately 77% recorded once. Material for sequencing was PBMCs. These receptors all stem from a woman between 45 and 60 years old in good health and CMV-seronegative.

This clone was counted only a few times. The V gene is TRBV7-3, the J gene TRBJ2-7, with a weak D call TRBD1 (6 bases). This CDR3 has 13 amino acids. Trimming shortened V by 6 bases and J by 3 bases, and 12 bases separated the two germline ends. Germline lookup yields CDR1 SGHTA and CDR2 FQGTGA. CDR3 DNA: TGTGCCAGCAGGACTCACAGGGTCTACGAGCAGTACTTC. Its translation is CASRTHRVYEQYF.

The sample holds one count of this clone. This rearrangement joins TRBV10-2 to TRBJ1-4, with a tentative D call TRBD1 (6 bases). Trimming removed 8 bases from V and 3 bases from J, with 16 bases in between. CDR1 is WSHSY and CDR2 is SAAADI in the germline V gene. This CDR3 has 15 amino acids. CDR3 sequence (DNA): TGCGCCAGCCTCGGGGGGCTTGGAGCTAATGAAAAACTGTTTTTT. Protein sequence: CASLGGLGANEKLFF.

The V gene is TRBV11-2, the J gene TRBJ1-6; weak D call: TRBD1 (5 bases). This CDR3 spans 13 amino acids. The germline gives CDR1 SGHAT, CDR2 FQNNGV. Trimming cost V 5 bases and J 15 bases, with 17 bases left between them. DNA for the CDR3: TGTGCCAGCAGCACCTTGCGGGGACTTCTCCTCCACTTT. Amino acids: CASSTLRGLLLHF. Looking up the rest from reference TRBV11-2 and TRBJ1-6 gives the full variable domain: EAGVAQSPRYKIIEKRQSVAFWCNPISGHATLYWYQQILGQGPKLLIQFQNNGVVDDSQLPKDRFSAERLKGVDSTLKIQPAKLEDSAVYLCASSTLRGLLLHFGNGTRLTVT.

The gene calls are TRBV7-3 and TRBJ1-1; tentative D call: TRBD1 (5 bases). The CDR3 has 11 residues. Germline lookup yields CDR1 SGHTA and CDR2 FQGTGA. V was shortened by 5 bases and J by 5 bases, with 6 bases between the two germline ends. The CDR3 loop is CASSQGTEAFF. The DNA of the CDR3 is TGTGCCAGCAGCCAGGGAACTGAAGCTTTCTTT. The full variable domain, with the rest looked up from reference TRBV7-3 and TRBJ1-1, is GAGVSQTPSNKVTEKGKYVELRCDPISGHTALYWYRQSLGQGPEFLIYFQGTGAADDSGLPNDRFFAVRPEGSVSTLKIQRTERGDSAVYLCASSQGTEAFFGQGTRLTVV.